A single sample is the source of the 12 T cell receptor beta chains below, sequenced in a study of blood T cell repertoires in COVID-19. Measured with immunoSEQ multiplex PCR; TCRdb has only the in-frame clones, and not every one. The table lists roughly 190,000 clones, about 86% of them singletons. Material: peripheral blood. The receptors originated from a man aged 30 to 45 with active or convalescent COVID-19.

The chain carries TRBV10-3 and TRBJ2-1; TRBD1 agrees at 8 bases. With V trimmed by 6 bases and J by 4 bases, 8 bases remained unmatched. Per germline, CDR1 ENHRY and CDR2 SYGVKD. This CDR3 region has 15 residues. The CDR3 is CAISHGTGVYNEQFF. The CDR3 bases are TGTGCCATCAGCCACGGGACAGGAGTTTACAATGAGCAGTTCTTC.

This clone was counted a single time. V and J are TRBV27 and TRBJ2-3, with D possibly matching TRBD1 (6 bases). The ends were cut back, 6 bases at V and 0 bases at J, with 16 bases in the middle. The CDR3 contains 16 residues. Germline CDR1 is MNHEY and CDR2 is SMNVEV (reference sequence). CDR3 region: CASRQPWTVSTDTQYF. Written as DNA, the CDR3 is TGTGCCAGCAGACAGCCTTGGACAGTGAGCACAGATACGCAGTATTTT.

The gene calls are TRBV27 and TRBJ1-5; D ambiguous. V was trimmed by 2 bases and J by 6 bases, leaving 8 bases between them. The length of the CDR3 is 13 residues. Germline values: CDR1 MNHEY, CDR2 SMNVEV (reference sequence). CDR3 sequence: CASSLGEVQPQHF. The CDR3 coding sequence is TGTGCCAGCAGTTTAGGGGAGGTTCAGCCCCAGCATTTT.

The chain carries TRBV28 and TRBJ2-7, with 12 positions matching TRBD2. Germline CDR1 and CDR2: MDHEN and SYDVKM. The length of the CDR3 is 16 residues. V lost 3 bases and J lost 4; bases outside the gene matches: 7. The CDR3 region is CASSLRPGLAGYEQYV. The CDR3, as DNA: TGTGCCAGCAGTTTGAGACCAGGACTAGCGGGGTACGAGCAGTACGTC.

The V call is TRBV12-5, the J call TRBJ2-2; the match to TRBD1 covers 10 bases. The V and J ends lost 1 base and 3 bases, in that order; junction bases with no gene match: 2. In germline, CDR1 is LGHNT, CDR2 FRNRAP. This CDR3 comprises 16 residues. The CDR3 sequence: CASGLAGTGDTGELFF. In nucleotides, the CDR3 is TGTGCTAGTGGTTTGGCCGGGACAGGGGACACCGGGGAGCTGTTTTTT.

The chain has TRBV5-4 and TRBJ1-2; the D is unclear. From germline, CDR1 is SGHNT and CDR2 YYREEE (reference sequence). Trimming pared 2 bases from V and 6 bases from J, leaving 14 bases between. The CDR3 has 14 amino acids. The CDR3 bases are TGTGCCAGCAGCTTCCAGGCGCCGGTGGATGGCTACACCTTC. Amino acids: CASSFQAPVDGYTF.

In DNA form, the CDR3 reads TGTGCCAGCTCACACCCGATCAAAACTAGCGGTCAGAACACCGGGGAGCTGTTTTTT. Translating it yields CASSHPIKTSGQNTGELFF. The V and J genes are TRBV18 and TRBJ2-2, with TRBD2 matching 8 bases. The germline V gene has CDR1 KGHSH and CDR2 LQKENI. V lost 4 bases, J lost 1 base, and 14 bases stayed unmatched. There are 19 residues in the CDR3.

This chain joins TRBV7-2 and TRBJ2-1, with TRBD2 matching over 11 bases. J gave up 4 bases and V 4 bases, and 21 bases lay outside the gene matches. Germline V gives CDR1 SGHTA, CDR2 FQGNSA. This CDR3 contains 21 residues. CDR3 coding DNA: TGTGCCAGCAGCTCAGCGAACAGGTTACTGACTAGCGGGAAGTTTTACAATGAGCAGTTCTTC. Translated, it gives CASSSANRLLTSGKFYNEQFF. Drawing the rest from reference TRBV7-2 and TRBJ2-1, the complete variable domain is GAGVSQSPSNKVTEKGKDVELRCDPISGHTALYWYRQSLGQGLEFLIYFQGNSAPDKSGLPSDRFSAERTGGSVSTLTIQRTQQEDSAVYLCASSSANRLLTSGKFYNEQFFGPGTRLTVL.

The V and J genes are TRBV6-6 and TRBJ1-6, with D maybe TRBD1 (5 bases). Germline values: CDR1 MNHNY, CDR2 SVGAGI (reference sequence). V gave up 5 bases and J gave up 9 bases, with 17 bases separating them. This CDR3 is 15 amino acids long. The CDR3 sequence is CASSLGGGSSSPLHF. CDR3 DNA: TGTGCCAGCAGTCTGGGTGGGGGGTCAAGTTCACCCCTCCACTTT.

V usage is TRBV9 and J usage is TRBJ2-1; a weak D match, TRBD2 (6 bases). This CDR3 contains 14 residues. Germline V lookup: CDR1 SGDLS, CDR2 YYNGEE. V shed 0 bases and J shed 7 bases, with 11 bases lying between them. As DNA, the CDR3 is TGTGCCAGCAGCGTAGGGGGGGTCGGGAATGAGCAGTTCTTC. Translation gives CASSVGGVGNEQFF. The variable domain in full, completed from reference TRBV9 and TRBJ2-1, reads DSGVTQTPKHLITATGQRVTLRCSPRSGDLSVYWYQQSLDQGLQFLIQYYNGEERAKGNILERFSAQQFPDLHSELNLSSLELGDSALYFCASSVGGVGNEQFFGPGTRLTVL.

V usage is TRBV12-5 and J usage is TRBJ1-4, with 7 bases aligning to TRBD1. The V gene end was trimmed by 6 bases and the J gene end by 6 bases; junction bases not matched to a gene: 7. Germline values: CDR1 LGHNT, CDR2 FRNRAP. The CDR3 totals 14 residues. This CDR3 is CASGPGQIHEKLFF. CDR3 DNA: TGTGCTAGTGGACCGGGACAGATACATGAAAAACTGTTTTTT.

The chain couples TRBV6-6 to TRBJ2-7; 7 bases agree with TRBD1. Germline-derived CDR1 and CDR2 are MNHNY and SVGAGI (reference sequence). The CDR3 spans 13 residues. The V and J ends lost 5 bases and 7 bases, in that order; junction bases with no gene match: 8. The CDR3 here is CASSPSDREEQYF. CDR3 bases: TGTGCCAGCAGTCCTTCCGACAGGGAGGAGCAGTACTTC.